This T cell receptor beta chain was sequenced for a study of T cell clonotyping in hematopoietic cell transplantation. V shed 4 bases, J shed 1 base, and the junction held 5 bases outside the gene matches. Germline V gene sequence: CDR1 SGHDT, CDR2 YYEEEE. This CDR3 is 14 amino acids long. For this clone: The target antigen is unknown.

The repertoire was sequenced with immunoSEQ multiplex PCR; TCRdb's copy has only in-frame clones and lacks some. The table includes about 12,000 clones, roughly 53% detected once. Regarding the study as a whole: Graft donor and pretransplant recipient Inverse Simpson Index values predicted broader posttransplant TCR diversity. Pathologically expanded recipient clonotypes increased progressively from day 30 to day 180 as diversity fell. Few recipient clonotypes overlapped donors; over 95% were de novo at given depth. Cells were unsorted, so CD4 and CD8 contributions were not separated.

The rearrangement links TRBV5-6 to TRBJ2-7, with TRBD1 matching 7 bases. This TCR was recovered from a man aged 45-60 years in good health. Some clones in this sample may be carry-over from other donors' samples. The sample comprised peripheral blood mononuclear cells. CDR3 sequence (DNA): TGTGCCAGCAGCCTCCCGGGACAGTCCTACGAGCAGTACTTC. Translating it yields CASSLPGQSYEQYF.